This TCR beta chain comes out of a study of blood T cell repertoires in COVID-19. Study-wide background: Acute and convalescent COVID-19 specimens originated in the United States, Italy and Spain.

In the original processing: Nucleated cell counts were estimated from reference gene primer amplification. Method: immunoSEQ multiplex PCR; TCRdb's copy keeps in-frame clones and lacks some. Clone size and V and J calls were adopted from that table, with D and trimming inferred from the DNA. The data show 100,000 to 150,000 clones, roughly 80% seen once. The V gene's germline CDR1 is SGHDN and CDR2 FVKESK. The CDR3 extends over 13 amino acids. Trimming left V 4 bases short and J 10 bases short, with 14 bases between. The chain couples TRBV14 to TRBJ2-1, with a weak D call TRBD2 (5 bases). Sequenced material: peripheral blood. This TCR derives from a woman aged 45-65 years with acute or convalescent COVID-19. The CDR3 DNA follows: TGTGCCAGCAGCCCAACGAGGGTCGGAGAGCAGTTCTTC. Amino acid sequence: CASSPTRVGEQFF.